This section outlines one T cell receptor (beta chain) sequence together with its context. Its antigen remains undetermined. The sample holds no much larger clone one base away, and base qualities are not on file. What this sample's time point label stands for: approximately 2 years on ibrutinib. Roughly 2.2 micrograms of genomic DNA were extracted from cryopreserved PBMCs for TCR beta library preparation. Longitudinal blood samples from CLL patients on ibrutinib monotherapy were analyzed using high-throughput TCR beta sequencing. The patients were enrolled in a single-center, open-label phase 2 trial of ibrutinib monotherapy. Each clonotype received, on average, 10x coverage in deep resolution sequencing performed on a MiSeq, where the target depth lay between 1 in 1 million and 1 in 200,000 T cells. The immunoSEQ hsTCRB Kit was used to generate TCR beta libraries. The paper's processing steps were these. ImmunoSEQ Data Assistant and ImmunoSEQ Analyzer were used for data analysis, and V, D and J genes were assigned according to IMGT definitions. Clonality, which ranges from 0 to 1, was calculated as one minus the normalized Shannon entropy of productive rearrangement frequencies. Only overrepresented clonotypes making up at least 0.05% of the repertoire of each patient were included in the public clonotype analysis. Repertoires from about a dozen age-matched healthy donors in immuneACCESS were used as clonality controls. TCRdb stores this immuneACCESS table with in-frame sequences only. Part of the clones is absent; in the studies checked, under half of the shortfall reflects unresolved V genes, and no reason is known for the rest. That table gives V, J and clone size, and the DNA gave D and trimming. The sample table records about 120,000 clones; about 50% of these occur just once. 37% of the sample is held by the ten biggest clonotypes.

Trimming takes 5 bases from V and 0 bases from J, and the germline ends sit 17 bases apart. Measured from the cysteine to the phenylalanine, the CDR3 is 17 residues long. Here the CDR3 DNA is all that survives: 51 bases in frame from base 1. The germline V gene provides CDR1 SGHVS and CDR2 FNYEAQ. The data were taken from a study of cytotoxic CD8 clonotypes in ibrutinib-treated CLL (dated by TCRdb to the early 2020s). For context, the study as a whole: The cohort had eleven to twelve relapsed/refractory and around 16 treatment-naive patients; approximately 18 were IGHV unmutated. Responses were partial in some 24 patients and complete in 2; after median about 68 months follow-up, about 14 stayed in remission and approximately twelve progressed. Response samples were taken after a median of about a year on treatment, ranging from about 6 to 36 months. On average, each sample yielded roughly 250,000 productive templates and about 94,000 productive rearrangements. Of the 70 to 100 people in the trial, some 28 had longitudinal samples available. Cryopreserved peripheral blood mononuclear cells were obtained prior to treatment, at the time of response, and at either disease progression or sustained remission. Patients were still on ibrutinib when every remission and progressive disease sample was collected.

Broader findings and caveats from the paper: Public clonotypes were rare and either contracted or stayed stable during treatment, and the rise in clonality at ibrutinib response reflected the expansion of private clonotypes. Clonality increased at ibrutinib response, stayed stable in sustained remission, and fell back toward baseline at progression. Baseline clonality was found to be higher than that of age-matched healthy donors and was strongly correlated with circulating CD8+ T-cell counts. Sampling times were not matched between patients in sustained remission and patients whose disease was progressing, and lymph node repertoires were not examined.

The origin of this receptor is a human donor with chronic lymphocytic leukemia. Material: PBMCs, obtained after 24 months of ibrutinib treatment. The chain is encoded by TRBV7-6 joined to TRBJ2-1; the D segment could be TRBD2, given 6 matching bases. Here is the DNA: TGTGCCAGCAGCCGGAGGGGAGGCGCTGGCTCCTACAATGAGCAGTTCTTC. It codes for CASSRRGGAGSYNEQFF. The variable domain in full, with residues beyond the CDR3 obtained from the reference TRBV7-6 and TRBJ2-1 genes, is GAGVSQSPRYKVTKRGQDVALRCDPISGHVSLYWYRQALGQGPEFLTYFNYEAQQDKSGLPNDRFSAERPEGSISTLTIQRTEQRDSAMYRCASSRRGGAGSYNEQFFGPGTRLTVL.